Sequencing of this T cell receptor beta chain was carried out in a study of cytomegalovirus exposure and HLA in healthy donors. At the level of the study: The same platform was used for the 100 to 150 validation repertoires and the roughly 680 first-cohort repertoires, a later analysis reported.

The validation cohort, a group of 120 subjects, included the donors and was separate from the approximately 650-subject first cohort. Clones were sequenced by immunoSEQ multiplex PCR, and TCRdb holds only the in-frame ones, with some missing. The profile shows 300,000 or so clones, roughly 86% of them singletons. To note about this clone: As yet, its antigen is unknown.

Study-wide findings and caveats: Reports described diagnosis of cytomegalovirus status by the classifier as highly specific and sensitive. The authors listed about 170 TCR beta chains as cytomegalovirus-associated.

The CDR3 extends over 14 amino acids. With V trimmed by 10 bases and J by 4 bases, 8 bases remained unmatched. Germline V gene data show CDR1 as ENHRY and CDR2 as SYGVKD. This TCR derives from a man aged 30 to 39 in good health and CMV-seronegative. The chain carries TRBV10-3 and TRBJ2-1; 9 bases line up with TRBD2. Material for sequencing was PBMCs. DNA for the CDR3: TGTGCCAGACCTAGCGGGGAGACATACAATGAGCAGTTCTTC. Translating gives CARPSGETYNEQFF.